Following are 4 T cell receptor beta chains from one sample sequenced in a study of cytomegalovirus exposure and HLA in healthy donors. Both 60 Vbeta primers and 13 Jbeta primers went into the PCR. Repertoires were generated with immunoSEQ multiplex PCR, while TCRdb's copy carries only in-frame clones and drops some. The data show fewer than 300,000 clones, under 90% seen once. Sequencing was carried out using PBMCs. The receptors come from a girl aged 2 to 10 in good health and CMV-seronegative.

The table lists this clone with a few counts. The V and J genes are TRBV7-9 and TRBJ2-5; 9 bases map to TRBD2. Trimming at V came to 3 bases and at J to 2 bases, leaving 1 base not matched to a gene. Germline V gene lookup returns CDR1 SEHNR and CDR2 FQNEAQ (reference sequence). This CDR3 spans 14 amino acids. The DNA of the CDR3 is TGTGCCAGCAGCTTCACTAGCGGGCAAGAGACCCAGTACTTC. Translated: CASSFTSGQETQYF.

The chain is built from TRBV7-9 and TRBJ1-2; D is possibly TRBD1 (6 bases). The CDR3 length is 18 residues. Trimming pared 0 bases from V and 1 base from J, leaving 18 bases between. Germline V lookup: CDR1 SEHNR, CDR2 FQNEAQ (reference sequence). Here the CDR3 reads CASSLALWGPLLNYGYTF. CDR3 coding DNA: TGTGCCAGCAGCTTAGCGCTATGGGGGCCCCTTCTTAACTATGGCTACACCTTC.

With regard to this clone: Relative to the germline gene, one junction end is altered; a read error may explain this. The chain recombines TRBV6-1 with TRBJ1-2; TRBD1 matches at 7 bases. The CDR3 has 15 amino acids. Germline V gives CDR1 MNHNS, CDR2 SASEGT. This CDR3 is CASNEGMGQFSSYTF. CDR3 bases: TGTGCCAGCAATGAAGGCATGGGACAGTTTTCGAGCTACACCTTC.

This clone appeared once. The chain joins TRBV7-2 to TRBJ2-3, with no clear D. Germline loops: CDR1 SGHTA, CDR2 FQGNSA. Between the trimmed V and J ends, which lost 3 bases and 5 bases, there was a span of 6 bases. CDR3 length: 12 amino acids. In DNA form, the CDR3 reads TGTGCCAGCAGCTTTTACATAGATACGCAGTATTTT. This codes for CASSFYIDTQYF.